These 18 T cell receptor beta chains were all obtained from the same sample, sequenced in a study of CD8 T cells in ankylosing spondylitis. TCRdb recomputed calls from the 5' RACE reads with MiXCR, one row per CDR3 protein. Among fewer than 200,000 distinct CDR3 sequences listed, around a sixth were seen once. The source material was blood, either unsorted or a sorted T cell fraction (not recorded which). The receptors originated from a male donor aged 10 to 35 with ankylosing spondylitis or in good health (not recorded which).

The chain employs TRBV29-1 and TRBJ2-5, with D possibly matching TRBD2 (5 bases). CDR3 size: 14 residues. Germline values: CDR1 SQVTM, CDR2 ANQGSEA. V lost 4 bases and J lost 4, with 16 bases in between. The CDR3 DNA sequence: TGCAGCGTTGGGTTGTCCGCCGCGGGAGAGACCCAGTACTTC. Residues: CSVGLSAAGETQYF.

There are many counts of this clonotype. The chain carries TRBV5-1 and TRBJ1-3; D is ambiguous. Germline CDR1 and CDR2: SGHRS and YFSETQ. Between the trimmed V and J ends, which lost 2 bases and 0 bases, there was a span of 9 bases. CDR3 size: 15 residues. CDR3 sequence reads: CASSLDWASGNTIYF. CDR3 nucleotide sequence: TGCGCCAGCAGCTTAGACTGGGCCTCTGGAAACACCATATATTTT.

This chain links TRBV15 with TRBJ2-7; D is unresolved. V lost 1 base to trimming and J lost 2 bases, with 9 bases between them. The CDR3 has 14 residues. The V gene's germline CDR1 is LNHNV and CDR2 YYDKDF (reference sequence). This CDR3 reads CATSRGHSTYEQYV. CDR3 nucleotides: TGTGCCACCAGCAGAGGCCACAGTACCTACGAGCAGTACGTC.

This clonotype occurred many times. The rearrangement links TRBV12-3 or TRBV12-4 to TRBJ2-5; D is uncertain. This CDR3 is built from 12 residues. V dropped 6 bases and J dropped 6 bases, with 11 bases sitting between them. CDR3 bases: TGTGCCAGCAGCAATACCCCGCAGACCCAGTACTTC. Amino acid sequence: CASSNTPQTQYF.

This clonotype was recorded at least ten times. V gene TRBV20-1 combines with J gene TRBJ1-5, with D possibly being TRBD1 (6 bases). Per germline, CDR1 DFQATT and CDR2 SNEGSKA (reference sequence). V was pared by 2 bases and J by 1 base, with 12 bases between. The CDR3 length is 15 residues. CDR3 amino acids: CSARLRTASNQPQHF. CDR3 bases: TGCAGTGCTAGACTTCGGACAGCGAGCAATCAGCCCCAGCATTTT.

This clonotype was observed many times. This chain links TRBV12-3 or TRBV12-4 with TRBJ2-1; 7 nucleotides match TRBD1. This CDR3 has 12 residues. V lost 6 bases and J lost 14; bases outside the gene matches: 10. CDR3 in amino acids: CASSRRQGMEFF. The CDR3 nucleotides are TGTGCCAGCAGCCGACGACAGGGTATGGAGTTCTTC.

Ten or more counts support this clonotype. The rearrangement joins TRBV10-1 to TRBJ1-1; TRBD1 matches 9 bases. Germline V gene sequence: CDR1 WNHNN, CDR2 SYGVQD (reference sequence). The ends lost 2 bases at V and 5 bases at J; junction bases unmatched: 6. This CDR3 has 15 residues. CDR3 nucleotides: TGCGCCAGCAGTGAGGGGACAGGGAAAACGACTGAAGCTTTCTTT. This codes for CASSEGTGKTTEAFF.

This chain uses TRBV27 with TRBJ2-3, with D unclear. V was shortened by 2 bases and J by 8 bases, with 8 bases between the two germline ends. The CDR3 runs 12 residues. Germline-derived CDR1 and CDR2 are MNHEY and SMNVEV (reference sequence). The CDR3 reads CASSLPSVTQYF. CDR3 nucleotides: TGTGCCAGCAGTTTACCGTCGGTTACGCAGTATTTT.

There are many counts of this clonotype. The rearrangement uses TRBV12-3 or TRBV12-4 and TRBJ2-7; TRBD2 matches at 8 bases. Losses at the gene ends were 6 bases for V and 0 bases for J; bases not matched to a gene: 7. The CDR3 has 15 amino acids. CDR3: CASSLTSGPSYEQYF. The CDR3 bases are TGTGCCAGCAGCCTTACTAGCGGACCCTCCTACGAGCAGTACTTC.

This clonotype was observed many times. CDR3 DNA sequence: TGCGCCAGCAGCTTACCCGGAGGGAACACTGAAGCTTTCTTT. Its protein product is CASSLPGGNTEAFF. The chain combines TRBV5-1 with TRBJ1-1; D uncertain. From germline, CDR1 is SGHRS and CDR2 YFSETQ. V dropped 2 bases and J dropped 1 base, with 9 bases sitting between them. This CDR3 is 14 amino acids long.

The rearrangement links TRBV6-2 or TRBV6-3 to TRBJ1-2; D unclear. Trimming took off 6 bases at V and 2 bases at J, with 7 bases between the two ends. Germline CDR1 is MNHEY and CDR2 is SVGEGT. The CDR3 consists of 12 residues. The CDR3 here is CASSANNYGYTF. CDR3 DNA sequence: TGTGCCAGCAGCGCTAACAACTATGGCTACACCTTC.

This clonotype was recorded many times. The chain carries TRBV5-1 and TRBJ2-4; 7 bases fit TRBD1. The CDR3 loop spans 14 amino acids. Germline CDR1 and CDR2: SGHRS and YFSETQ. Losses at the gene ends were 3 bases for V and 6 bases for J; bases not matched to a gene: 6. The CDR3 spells CASSSTGERNIQYF. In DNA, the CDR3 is TGCGCCAGCAGCTCAACAGGGGAGAGAAACATTCAGTACTTC.

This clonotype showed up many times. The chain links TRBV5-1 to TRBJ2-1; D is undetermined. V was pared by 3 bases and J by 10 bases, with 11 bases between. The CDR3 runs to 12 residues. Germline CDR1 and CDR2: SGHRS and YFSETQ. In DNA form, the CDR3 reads TGCGCCAGCAGCTCGCCCACTCGAGAGCAGTTCTTC. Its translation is CASSSPTREQFF.

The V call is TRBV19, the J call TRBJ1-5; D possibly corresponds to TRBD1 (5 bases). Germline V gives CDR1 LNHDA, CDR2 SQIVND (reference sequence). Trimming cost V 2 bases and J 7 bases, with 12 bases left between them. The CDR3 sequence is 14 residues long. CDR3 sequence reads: CASSIQGRGQPQHF. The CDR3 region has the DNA TGTGCCAGTAGTATACAGGGACGAGGCCAGCCCCAGCATTTT.

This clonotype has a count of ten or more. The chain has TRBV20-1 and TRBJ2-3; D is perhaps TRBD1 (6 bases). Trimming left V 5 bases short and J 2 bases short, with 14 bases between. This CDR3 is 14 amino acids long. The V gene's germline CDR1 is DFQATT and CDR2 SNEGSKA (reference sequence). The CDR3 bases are TGCAGTGCTCCCGACTACAGGGACACAGATACGCAGTATTTT. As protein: CSAPDYRDTDTQYF.

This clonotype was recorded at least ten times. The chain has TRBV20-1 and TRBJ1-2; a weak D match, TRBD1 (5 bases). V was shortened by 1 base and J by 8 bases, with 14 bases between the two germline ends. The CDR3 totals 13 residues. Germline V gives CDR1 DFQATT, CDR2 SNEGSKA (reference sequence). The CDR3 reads CSARATVFEGYTF. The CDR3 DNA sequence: TGCAGTGCTAGAGCGACAGTCTTCGAGGGCTACACCTTC.

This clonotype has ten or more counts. CDR3 region: CASSPPLGSGYNEQFF. DNA for the CDR3: TGTGCCAGCAGCCCGCCCCTCGGTAGCGGTTACAATGAGCAGTTCTTC. The chain couples TRBV7-9 to TRBJ2-1; tentative D call: TRBD2 (6 bases). Trimming pared 5 bases from V and 4 bases from J, leaving 18 bases between. Germline V gene sequence: CDR1 SEHNR, CDR2 FQNEAQ (reference sequence). CDR3 length equals 16 residues. Supplemented by reference TRBV7-9 and TRBJ2-1, the full variable domain reads DTGVSQNPRHKITKRGQNVTFRCDPISEHNRLYWYRQTLGQGPEFLTYFQNEAQLEKSRLLSDRFSAERPKGSFSTLEIQRTEQGDSAMYLCASSPPLGSGYNEQFFGPGTRLTVL.

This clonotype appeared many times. The CDR3 here is CASSYDNRNYGYTF. The CDR3 DNA follows: TGTGCCAGCAGTTACGATAACAGAAACTATGGCTACACCTTC. The gene calls are TRBV6-5 and TRBJ1-2; no reliable D call. V was cut by 2 bases and J by 2 bases, with 9 bases left in between. The CDR3 is 14 residues long. CDR1 is MNHEY, CDR2 SVGAGI, per germline.